These 12 T cell receptor beta chains share one sample of origin, sequenced in a study of shared clonotypes between healthy human individuals. Naivety among CD8 cells was defined by CD45RO negativity and positive CCR7 selection, thereby excluding terminally differentiated effector memory CD45RA+ cells. Only in-frame clones appear in the TCRdb table, and some are missing; sequencing was by immunoSEQ multiplex PCR. This repertoire shows about 2.1 million clones, around 93% found once; its top ten account for 1.7%. The sample was naive CD8+ T cells from PBMCs. These receptors came from a man between 18 and 29 years old in good health. Some clones in this sample may be carry-over from other donors' samples.

The chain links TRBV29-1 to TRBJ2-7; 12 bases match TRBD2. The length of the CDR3 is 14 residues. Germline V lookup: CDR1 SQVTM, CDR2 ANQGSEA. Germline trimming cut 7 bases from V and 4 bases from J; bases unmatched to any gene: 8. CDR3 sequence reads: CSASTSGSVYEQYF. CDR3 nucleotides: TGCAGCGCCTCGACTAGCGGGAGTGTTTACGAGCAGTACTTC.

The CDR3 coding sequence is TGTGCCAGCAGTAAGATAACTAAGAGAAACTACGAGCAGTACTTC. This codes for CASSKITKRNYEQYF. This chain joins TRBV28 and TRBJ2-7; unclear D gene. The length of the CDR3 is 15 residues. Trimming cost V 5 bases and J 3 bases, with 17 bases left between them. Germline CDR1 is MDHEN and CDR2 is SYDVKM.

V is TRBV7-9 and J is TRBJ2-1, with D tentatively TRBD2 (6 bases). Germline V gives CDR1 SEHNR, CDR2 FQNEAQ (reference sequence). CDR3 length: 14 residues. V was shortened by 3 bases and J by 4 bases, with 10 bases between the two germline ends. This chain's CDR3 is CASSFTGDYNEQFF. Written as DNA, the CDR3 is TGTGCCAGCAGCTTCACGGGGGATTACAATGAGCAGTTCTTC.

This sequence joins TRBV7-9 and TRBJ2-2, with no clear D. Trimming took 2 bases from V and 3 from J, leaving 4 bases between them. This CDR3 is 13 amino acids long. The V gene's germline CDR1 is SEHNR and CDR2 FQNEAQ (reference sequence). The CDR3: CASSLQDTGELFF. The CDR3 DNA reads TGTGCCAGCAGCTTACAGGACACCGGGGAGCTGTTTTTT.

Points on this clone: Other DNA sequences from this sample encode an identical CDR3 as well. The V call is TRBV6-5, the J call TRBJ2-2; no clear D gene. V lost 2 bases, J lost 1 base, and 5 bases lay in between. Germline loops: CDR1 MNHEY, CDR2 SVGAGI. This CDR3 comprises 14 residues. CDR3 sequence: CASSYAENTGELFF. The DNA of the CDR3 is TGTGCCAGCAGTTACGCTGAGAACACCGGGGAGCTGTTTTTT.

The J gene is TRBJ1-1, the V gene TRBV5-6; D is undetermined. Germline V gene data show CDR1 as SGHDT and CDR2 as YYEEEE. V was pared by 0 bases and J by 4 bases, with 10 bases between. The CDR3 covers 14 residues. The CDR3 coding sequence is TGTGCCAGCAGCTTGGGGGCGCTAGCCACTGAAGCTTTCTTT. The encoded protein is CASSLGALATEAFF.

This chain connects TRBV21-1 to TRBJ2-7. TRBV21-1 is a pseudogene locus. The CDR3 spans 12 residues. The CDR3 sequence is CASIDGSYEQYF. The CDR3 nucleotides read TGTGCCAGCATAGACGGCTCCTACGAGCAGTACTTC.

This chain connects TRBV7-9 to TRBJ2-5; the D gene is possibly TRBD2 (6 bases). Germline V gene lookup returns CDR1 SEHNR and CDR2 FQNEAQ (reference sequence). The CDR3 spans 17 residues. V gave up 4 bases and J gave up 5 bases, with 23 bases separating them. The CDR3 region has the DNA TGTGCCAGCAGCTCACTCTTCAGGGCGGGGACTTCCGAGACCCAGTACTTC. As protein: CASSSLFRAGTSETQYF.

The chain recombines TRBV5-1 with TRBJ1-2; 10 bases map to TRBD1. CDR1 is SGHRS, CDR2 YFSETQ, per germline. The length of the CDR3 is 18 residues. J was trimmed by 3 bases and V by 3 bases; bases with no gene match: 14. The CDR3 region is CASSWNTLRGTGDYGYTF. DNA of the CDR3: TGCGCCAGCAGCTGGAATACTTTACGCGGGACAGGGGACTATGGCTACACCTTC.

This clone was observed a single time. In nucleotides, the CDR3 is TGTGCCAGCAGCTCTGGGATGGGAGCTTTCTTT. Translating it yields CASSSGMGAFF. This chain joins TRBV11-2 and TRBJ1-1; D unresolved. This CDR3 contains 11 residues. V shed 4 bases and J shed 10 bases, with 10 bases lying between them. CDR1 is SGHAT, CDR2 FQNNGV, per germline.

The J gene is TRBJ1-1, the V gene TRBV4-1; D is possibly TRBD1 (5 bases). The CDR3 spans 15 residues. Germline V gene data show CDR1 as MGHRA and CDR2 as YSYEKL. The V end was cut by 3 bases, the J end by 5 bases, with 16 bases between. The CDR3: CASSQEGSMRTEAFF. The CDR3 bases are TGCGCCAGCAGCCAGGAGGGGTCAATGAGGACTGAAGCTTTCTTT.

This chain connects TRBV4-2 to TRBJ2-1, with 14 bases identical to TRBD2. The CDR3 is 14 residues long. Germline assignment: CDR1 LGHNA and CDR2 YNFKEQ. Germline trimming cut 5 bases from V and 9 bases from J; bases unmatched to any gene: 3. Written as DNA, the CDR3 is TGTGCCAGCAGCACGGGACTAGCGGGAGCTGAGCAGTTCTTC. Translation: CASSTGLAGAEQFF.